This T cell receptor (beta chain) is drawn from a study of shared clonotypes between healthy human individuals. Across the study: Each donor's CD4 naive and CD4 memory cells filled three plates apiece, CD8 naive two, and CD8 memory one.

Some clones are missing from TCRdb's copy, which holds only in-frame ones; the method was immunoSEQ multiplex PCR. The sample lists about 600,000 clones, over 95% occurring once. The table lists this clone with a count of one. Its matching antigen is unknown. Other DNA sequences of this sample code for an identical CDR3. Germline CDR1 is MNHEY and CDR2 is SMNVEV (reference sequence). CDR3 size: 13 residues. Trimming pared 2 bases from V and 3 bases from J, leaving 8 bases between. Study-level points and caveats: Sequencing depth was expected to influence donor clonotype sharing. Researchers sampled only blood; tissue repertoires likely differ. A generally larger estimated richness was seen in naive subsets than in memory subsets.

Cells designated naive CD8 were CD45RO-negative and were positively selected for CCR7, with terminally differentiated effector memory CD45RA+ cells excluded. V gene TRBV27 combines with J gene TRBJ2-7; no firm D call. The sample consisted of naive CD8+ T cells sorted from blood. The source of this sequence is a woman aged 25-40 years in good health. The CDR3 loop reads CASSLGTGYEQYF. The DNA for the CDR3 is TGTGCCAGCAGTTTAGGTACGGGCTACGAGCAGTACTTC.